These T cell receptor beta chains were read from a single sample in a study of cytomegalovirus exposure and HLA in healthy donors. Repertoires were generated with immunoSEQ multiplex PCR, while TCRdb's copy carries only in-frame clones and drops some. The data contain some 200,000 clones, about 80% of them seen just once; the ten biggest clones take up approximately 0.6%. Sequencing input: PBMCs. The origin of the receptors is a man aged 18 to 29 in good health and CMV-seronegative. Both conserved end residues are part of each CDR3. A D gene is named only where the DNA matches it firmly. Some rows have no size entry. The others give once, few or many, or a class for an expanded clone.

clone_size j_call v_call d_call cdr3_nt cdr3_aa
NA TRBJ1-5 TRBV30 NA TGTGCCTGGAGTACGGGTGACAATCAGCCCCAGCATTTT CAWSTGDNQPQHF
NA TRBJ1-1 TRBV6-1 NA TGTGCCAGCGAGTCGGCAGGGAAATCTGAAGCTTTCTTT CASESAGKSEAFF
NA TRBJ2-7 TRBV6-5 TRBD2 TGTGCCACCCGCGGGGGGGAGTATCGCGAGCAGTACTTC CATRGGEYREQYF
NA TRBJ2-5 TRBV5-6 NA TGTGCCAGCAGCCCTATGCGCTGGGAGACCCAGTACTTC CASSPMRWETQYF
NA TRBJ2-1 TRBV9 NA TGTGCCAGCAGCGGACCGAGCAGGGGCGCTTATGAGCAGTTCTTC CASSGPSRGAYEQFF
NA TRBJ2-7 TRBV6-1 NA TGTGCCAGCACCACTACTAGCAGGAGGATTTACGAGCAGTACTTC CASTTTSRRIYEQYF
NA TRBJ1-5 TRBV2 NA TGTGCCAGCAGTGGACAGTATAATCAGCCCCAGCATTTT CASSGQYNQPQHF
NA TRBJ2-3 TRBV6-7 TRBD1 TGTGCCAGCGGGGGGGACAGGGGACGAGATACGCAGTATTTT CASGGDRGRDTQYF
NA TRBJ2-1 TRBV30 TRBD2 TGTGCCTGGAGTGTCGGACTAGCGGGCGCCAATGAGCAGTTCTTC CAWSVGLAGANEQFF
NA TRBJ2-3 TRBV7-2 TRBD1 TGTGCCAGCAGGTGGACAGGTACCACAGATACGCAGTATTTT CASRWTGTTDTQYF
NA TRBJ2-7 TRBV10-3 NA TGTGCCATCAGTGAGTCTGCCAGGGGGGACCCATACGAGCAGTACTTC CAISESARGDPYEQYF
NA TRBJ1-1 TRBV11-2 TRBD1 TGTGCCAGCAGCCCCCAGACAGGGCTCTCTGAAGCTTTCTTT CASSPQTGLSEAFF
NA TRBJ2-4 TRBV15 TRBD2 TGTGCCACCAGCAACCCCGGGGGGAGCCCGTACTTC CATSNPGGSPYF
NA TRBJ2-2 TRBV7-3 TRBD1 TGTGCCAGCAGCTCGACAGGGGGAGGCACCGGGGAGCTGTTTTTT CASSSTGGGTGELFF
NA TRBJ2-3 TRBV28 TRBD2 TGTGCCAGCAGTTTTATACTAGCGGGAGTTGGCACAGATACGCAGTATTTT CASSFILAGVGTDTQYF
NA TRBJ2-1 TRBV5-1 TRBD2 TGCGCCAGCAGCTTGGCGGCTAGCGGGAGCAGTGAGCAGTTCTTC CASSLAASGSSEQFF
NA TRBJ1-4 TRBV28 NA TGTGCCAGCAGTTTATGGCCCACGAAAATAAAAACAAGGGACAATTCTAGGGAAAAACTGTTTTTT CASSLWPTKIKTRDNSREKLFF
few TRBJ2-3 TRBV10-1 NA TGCGCCAGCAGTGATATCCGAGGGTTGAGCGCGGATACGCAGTATTTT CASSDIRGLSADTQYF